These T cell receptor beta chains were read from a single sample in a study of early T cells in non-severe SARS-CoV-2 infection. TCRdb fed the 5' RACE reads into MiXCR, producing one record per CDR3 protein. Of approximately 73,000 distinct CDR3 sequences detected, about 11% appear once; the ten largest clones hold approximately 4.5%. The sequenced sample was whole blood. Receptor source: an adult who was a healthcare worker with PCR-confirmed SARS-CoV-2 infection or an uninfected control (not recorded which). Each CDR3 is given with its conserved first and last residue. D genes are given only for firm matches. Expanded clones are given a class, and other clones once, few, many or no size at all.

>14|TRBJ2-5|TRBV5-4|many|-
CASSQTTSQETQYF
TGTGCCAGCAGCCAAACGACGAGCCAAGAGACCCAGTACTTC
>19|TRBJ2-6|TRBV19|-|-
CASSIDRGYRVSGANVLTF
TGTGCCAGTAGTATAGATAGGGGATACAGGGTCTCTGGGGCCAACGTCCTGACTTTC
>15|TRBJ2-3|TRBV7-9|-|TRBD2
CASSLPGLAADTQYF
TGTGCCAGCAGCTTACCGGGACTAGCGGCGGATACGCAGTATTTT
>16|TRBJ2-2|TRBV7-9|many|-
CASSKSGGFDTGELFF
TGTGCCAGCAGCAAAAGTGGGGGCTTTGACACCGGGGAGCTGTTTTTT
>15|TRBJ1-6|TRBV20-1|-|-
CSALTASSYNSPLHF
TGCAGTGCCCTGACGGCTAGCTCCTATAATTCACCCCTCCATTTT
>15|TRBJ2-3|TRBV5-1|-|TRBD1
CASRFQGASTDTQYF
TGCGCCAGCAGATTTCAGGGGGCTAGCACAGATACGCAGTATTTT
>15|TRBJ1-4|TRBV10-3|few|-
CAISGATATNEKLFF
TGTGCCATCAGTGGTGCGACGGCAACTAATGAAAAACTGTTTTTT
>16|TRBJ1-6|TRBV20-1|few|-
CSARDDGTGQRSPLHF
TGCAGTGCTAGAGATGATGGGACCGGCCAACGGTCACCCCTCCACTTT
>13|TRBJ2-3|TRBV2|-|-
CAGQGPYTDTQYF
TGTGCCGGTCAGGGCCCTTACACAGATACGCAGTATTTT
>15|TRBJ1-1|TRBV12-3/TRBV12-4|many|-
CASAASRTGGTEAFF
TGTGCCAGCGCCGCTAGTAGAACAGGAGGCACTGAAGCTTTCTTT
>15|TRBJ1-5|TRBV4-1|few|-
CASSQAGTALQPQHF
TGCGCCAGCAGCCAAGCGGGTACGGCACTACAGCCCCAGCATTTT
>17|TRBJ2-3|TRBV7-9|many|-
CASTTSAGRGNSDTQYF
TGTGCCAGCACCACTTCTGCGGGACGGGGAAATTCAGATACGCAGTATTTT
>16|TRBJ2-3|TRBV10-3|many|-
CAIKGEGQSSTDTQYF
TGTGCCATCAAGGGAGAAGGACAGAGTAGCACAGATACGCAGTATTTT
>12|TRBJ1-3|TRBV18|many|-
CASSDSGNTIYF
TGTGCCAGCTCCGACTCTGGAAACACCATATATTTT
>15|TRBJ2-3|TRBV7-2|-|-
CASSFLLDSVDTQYF
TGTGCCAGCAGCTTCCTCCTCGATAGCGTAGATACGCAGTATTTT
>14|TRBJ2-5|TRBV12-5|few|TRBD2
CASGPSSGGETQYF
TGTGCTAGTGGCCCCTCTAGCGGAGGAGAGACCCAGTACTTC
>14|TRBJ1-1|TRBV12-3/TRBV12-4|many|-
CASKYRIKNTEAFF
TGTGCCAGCAAATACAGGATCAAGAACACTGAAGCTTTCTTT
>12|TRBJ2-7|TRBV29-1|-|-
CSVAGEPYEQYF
TGCAGCGTTGCGGGAGAGCCCTACGAGCAGTACTTC
>14|TRBJ1-2|TRBV7-8|many|-
CASSFRTAAAGYTF
TGTGCCAGCAGCTTCAGGACTGCCGCTGCTGGCTACACCTTC
>13|TRBJ1-1|TRBV12-3/TRBV12-4|-|-
CASQGQMNTEAFF
TGTGCCAGCCAAGGACAGATGAACACTGAAGCTTTCTTT
>16|TRBJ2-6|TRBV11-2|many|-
CASTPRRGAGANVLTF
TGTGCCAGCACCCCCCGGAGGGGCGCCGGGGCCAACGTCCTGACTTTC
>14|TRBJ2-3|TRBV7-3|many|-
CASSPQGPGDTQYF
TGTGCCAGCAGCCCACAAGGTCCGGGAGATACGCAGTATTTT
>15|TRBJ1-4|TRBV4-3|many|TRBD1
CASSREGQTREKLFF
TGCGCCAGCAGCCGGGAGGGACAGACTCGGGAAAAACTGTTTTTT
>15|TRBJ2-1|TRBV3-1|many|-
CASTPDSRSYNEQFF
TGTGCCAGCACCCCGGATTCCCGCTCCTACAATGAGCAGTTCTTC
>14|TRBJ2-5|TRBV18|many|-
CASSPWTEQETQYF
TGTGCCAGCTCACCCTGGACAGAGCAAGAGACCCAGTACTTC
>13|TRBJ1-2|TRBV27|-|TRBD1
CASSFGTGSGYTF
TGTGCCAGCAGTTTTGGGACAGGGAGTGGCTACACCTTC
>15|TRBJ2-3|TRBV6-2/TRBV6-3|-|-
CASSPIGGSTDTQYF
TGTGCCAGCAGCCCCATTGGGGGAAGCACAGATACGCAGTATTTT
>14|TRBJ2-5|TRBV29-1|few|-
CSVDSNGLQETQYF
TGCAGCGTTGATTCGAATGGACTGCAAGAGACCCAGTACTTC
>13|TRBJ2-2|TRBV6-2/TRBV6-3|many|-
CASSYVYTGELFF
TGTGCCAGCAGTTACGTCTACACCGGGGAGCTGTTTTTT
>12|TRBJ2-3|TRBV29-1|few|-
CSVEYTTDTQYF
TGCAGCGTTGAATACACCACAGATACGCAGTATTTT
>14|TRBJ2-5|TRBV20-1|-|-
CSASPPGAIETQYF
TGCAGTGCTAGTCCGCCCGGGGCTATAGAGACCCAGTACTTC
>13|TRBJ2-7|TRBV7-9|-|-
CASSLTPRYEQYF
TGTGCCAGCAGCTTAACTCCCCGCTACGAGCAGTACTTC
>15|TRBJ2-7|TRBV20-1|many|-
CSASSLFDLSYEQYF
TGCAGTGCTAGTTCCCTTTTCGACCTGTCCTACGAGCAGTACTTC
>13|TRBJ1-2|TRBV11-2|many|-
CASSSGYNYGYTF
TGTGCCAGCAGCTCAGGGTACAACTATGGCTACACCTTC
>13|TRBJ1-1|TRBV7-9|few|TRBD1
CASSLGGQDEAFF
TGTGCCAGCAGCTTAGGGGGACAGGATGAAGCTTTCTTT
>18|TRBJ2-7|TRBV9|many|TRBD1
CASSADLYHRDRAYEQYF
TGTGCCAGCAGCGCCGACCTTTACCACCGGGACAGGGCCTACGAGCAGTACTTC
>17|TRBJ2-3|TRBV30|many|TRBD1
CAWSSPGGQGVSDTQYF
TGTGCCTGGAGTTCACCGGGGGGACAGGGGGTATCGGATACGCAGTATTTT
>15|TRBJ1-5|TRBV30|many|-
CAWSLREGPYQPQHF
TGTGCCTGGAGTCTCCGGGAGGGACCCTATCAGCCCCAGCATTTT
>12|TRBJ2-7|TRBV25-1|-|-
CASSENSYEQYF
TGTGCCAGCAGTGAAAACAGCTACGAGCAGTACTTC
>16|TRBJ2-1|TRBV7-9|-|TRBD2
CASSFLLAGASGEQFF
TGTGCCAGCAGCTTTCTACTAGCGGGGGCCTCGGGCGAGCAGTTCTTC
>12|TRBJ2-5|TRBV29-1|-|-
CSVAGYQETQYF
TGCAGCGTCGCGGGCTACCAAGAGACCCAGTACTTC
>15|TRBJ1-2|TRBV7-2|-|-
CASSLGDRRSDGYTF
TGTGCCAGCAGCTTAGGCGACAGGCGCTCCGATGGCTACACCTTC
>15|TRBJ2-5|TRBV5-1|-|TRBD1
CASSWGQVTRETQYF
TGCGCCAGCAGCTGGGGACAGGTTACCCGAGAGACCCAGTACTTC
>15|TRBJ2-7|TRBV11-2|few|-
CASSYTAAGSYEQYF
TGTGCCAGCAGCTACACGGCAGCCGGCTCCTACGAGCAGTACTTC
>13|TRBJ1-2|TRBV18|many|-
CASSPAELKGYTF
TGTGCCAGCTCACCGGCCGAGTTGAAGGGCTACACCTTC
>14|TRBJ1-1|TRBV25-1|-|-
CASSGETGNTEAFF
TGTGCCAGCAGTGGAGAGACAGGGAACACTGAAGCTTTCTTT
>12|TRBJ2-3|TRBV29-1|few|TRBD2
CSEGTSADTQYF
TGCAGCGAGGGGACTAGCGCAGATACGCAGTATTTT
>13|TRBJ1-6|TRBV6-5|many|-
CASRRVNNSPLHF
TGTGCCAGCAGGAGGGTGAATAATTCACCCCTCCACTTT
>15|TRBJ1-5|TRBV5-1|many|-
CASSLAGVSNQPQHF
TGCGCCAGCAGCTTGGCGGGGGTGAGCAATCAGCCCCAGCATTTT
>17|TRBJ2-5|TRBV7-8|few|-
CASSPQPGTVGMETQYF
TGTGCCAGCAGCCCCCAACCCGGGACTGTCGGTATGGAGACCCAGTACTTC
>14|TRBJ2-3|TRBV5-1|-|-
CASSFEGGTDTQYF
TGCGCCAGCAGCTTTGAGGGTGGCACAGATACGCAGTATTTT
>15|TRBJ1-2|TRBV5-1|-|TRBD1
CASSAPGQGALGYTF
TGCGCCAGCAGCGCCCCGGGACAGGGGGCGCTTGGCTACACCTTC
>17|TRBJ1-1|TRBV11-2|-|-
CASSLDVNRRVRTEAFF
TGTGCCAGCAGCTTAGATGTAAATAGAAGGGTTCGCACTGAAGCTTTCTTT
>16|TRBJ1-5|TRBV21-1|many|-
CASSARTGPNDQPQHF
TGTGCCAGCAGCGCCCGGACAGGGCCGAACGATCAGCCCCAGCATTTT
>16|TRBJ1-2|TRBV7-3|-|TRBD1
CASSPGGQGANYGYTF
TGTGCCAGCAGCCCTGGGGGACAGGGAGCTAACTATGGCTACACCTTC
>15|TRBJ1-1|TRBV20-1|few|TRBD1
CSAISLTGGNTEAFF
TGCAGTGCTATTAGCCTGACAGGGGGCAACACTGAAGCTTTCTTT
>15|TRBJ1-5|TRBV5-6|many|-
CASSFGGSGNQPQHF
TGTGCCAGCAGCTTCGGAGGGTCCGGCAATCAGCCCCAGCATTTT
>14|TRBJ2-3|TRBV2|few|-
CASSEAPLEDTQYF
TGTGCCAGCAGTGAAGCTCCCCTCGAGGATACGCAGTATTTT
>12|TRBJ1-6|TRBV5-4|many|-
CASSLWDRPLHF
TGTGCCAGCAGCTTGTGGGACCGCCCCCTCCACTTT